These 9 T cell receptor beta chains share one sample of origin, sequenced in a study of blood T cell repertoires in COVID-19. Sequencing was performed with immunoSEQ multiplex PCR; in TCRdb, only in-frame clones are kept and a portion is missing. The table has tens of thousands of clones, more than 70% seen once. Sequencing was carried out using peripheral blood. The source is a man between 65 and 85 years old with acute or convalescent COVID-19.

The chain uses TRBV14 and TRBJ1-6; 7 bases match TRBD1. V was clipped by 1 base and J by 10 bases; unmatched bases: 1. Germline CDR1 reads SGHDN; CDR2 reads FVKESK. This CDR3 is 13 amino acids long. CDR3 DNA: TGTGCCAGCAGCCAAGGACAGGGCTCACCCCTCCACTTT. This sequence encodes CASSQGQGSPLHF.

The rearrangement uses TRBV5-4 and TRBJ1-4; D is possibly TRBD1 (5 bases). CDR1 SGHNT and CDR2 YYREEE come from the germline V gene (reference sequence). The CDR3 extends over 14 amino acids. Trimming took off 2 bases at V and 8 bases at J, with 13 bases between the two ends. In DNA form, the CDR3 reads TGTGCCAGCAGCTTACCGGGACGGGGGGAAAAACTGTTTTTT. This sequence encodes CASSLPGRGEKLFF.

The chain is built from TRBV7-2 and TRBJ2-1, with 10 bases fitting TRBD2. With 5 bases clipped from V and 4 bases from J, the junction kept 5 bases outside the gene matches. The CDR3 sequence is 15 residues long. Germline CDR1 reads SGHTA; CDR2 reads FQGNSA. The CDR3, as DNA: TGTGCCAGCAGCCCTCTAGCGGGAGTATACAATGAGCAGTTCTTC. It yields the protein CASSPLAGVYNEQFF.

This clone occurred once. The rearrangement joins TRBV5-1 to TRBJ1-1, with TRBD1 matching over 7 bases. From germline, CDR1 is SGHRS and CDR2 YFSETQ. This CDR3 has 17 residues. With V trimmed by 4 bases and J by 0 bases, 12 bases remained unmatched. For the CDR3, the DNA is TGCGCCAGCAGCCCCAATGCGGGACAGACAATGAACACTGAAGCTTTCTTT. Protein: CASSPNAGQTMNTEAFF.

The CDR3, as DNA: TGTGCCACCAGCAGATTCATGCGGGAGGTCGGCGAGACCCAGTACTTC. Its protein is CATSRFMREVGETQYF. The V gene is TRBV15, the J gene TRBJ2-5; 8 bases map to TRBD2. Germline CDR1 reads LNHNV; CDR2 reads YYDKDF (reference sequence). CDR3 length: 16 residues. The trim removed 2 bases at V and 5 bases at J, leaving 10 bases unmatched.

The genes are TRBV10-3 and TRBJ2-7; the match to TRBD1 covers 11 bases. CDR1 ENHRY and CDR2 SYGVKD come from the germline V gene. The trim removed 11 bases at V and 5 bases at J, leaving 11 bases unmatched. This CDR3 has 14 amino acids. The CDR3 protein is CAATTDRGRDEQYF. The CDR3 coding sequence is TGTGCCGCCACCACGGACAGGGGGCGCGACGAGCAGTACTTC.

The chain recombines TRBV5-4 with TRBJ2-5; D is ambiguous. Per the germline V gene, CDR1 is SGHNT and CDR2 is YYREEE (reference sequence). The V end lost 3 bases, the J end lost 1 base, and 13 bases lay between the germline ends. The CDR3 covers 15 residues. CDR3 in DNA: TGTGCCAGCAGCTCAACGTATCCTATCCAAGAGACCCAGTACTTC. Its translation: CASSSTYPIQETQYF.

This clone was picked up a small number of times. The CDR3 nucleotides read TGCGCCAGTTTGCCCCGGGACAGAACCATTGGTGATCAGCCCCAGCATTTT. It codes for CASLPRDRTIGDQPQHF. This rearrangement joins TRBV5-1 to TRBJ1-5; 7 bases line up with TRBD1. The CDR3 is made up of 17 amino acids. Trimming cost V 8 bases and J 5 bases; bases outside gene matches: 19. Germline V gene data show CDR1 as SGHRS and CDR2 as YFSETQ. The complete variable domain, with remaining parts taken from reference TRBV5-1 and TRBJ1-5, reads KAGVTQTPRYLIKTRGQQVTLSCSPISGHRSVSWYQQTPGQGLQFLFEYFSETQRNKGNFPGRFSGRQFSNSRSEMNVSTLELGDSALYLCASLPRDRTIGDQPQHFGDGTRLSIL.

This clone is a singleton in its sample. CDR3 region: CASSLFRGNGDEQYF. CDR3 nucleotides: TGTGCCAGCAGCTTATTTCGAGGGAACGGGGACGAGCAGTACTTC. This sequence joins TRBV7-8 and TRBJ2-7, with TRBD2 as a possible D gene (5 bases). Germline loops: CDR1 SGHVS, CDR2 FQNEAQ. V was shortened by 2 bases and J by 5 bases, with 16 bases between the two germline ends. There are 15 residues in the CDR3. Filled out from reference TRBV7-8 and TRBJ2-7, the complete variable domain reads GAGVSQSPRYKVAKRGQDVALRCDPISGHVSLFWYQQALGQGPEFLTYFQNEAQLDKSGLPSDRFFAERPEGSVSTLKIQRTQQEDSAVYLCASSLFRGNGDEQYFGPGTRLTVT.